This T cell receptor (beta chain) was captured in a study of CD8+ T cells in alopecia areata. The authors extracted RNA and reverse transcribed it into cDNA as the sequencing template. Profiled with immunoSEQ multiplex PCR; TCRdb holds only in-frame clones, not every one. The table lists under 350,000 clones, over 45% of them singletons, with roughly 1.8% in the top ten. In germline, CDR1 is SEHNR, CDR2 FQNEAQ (reference sequence). The V end lost 7 bases, the J end lost 3 bases, and 6 bases lay between the germline ends. The CDR3 is 11 residues long. Study-level points and caveats: With one nonresponder, baseline CD8+ expansion's link to response remains uncertain.

This clone turned up a few times. Its antigen is unknown. Treatment specified: oral pan-JAK inhibitor, 5-10 mg twice daily. The rearrangement joins TRBV7-9 to TRBJ1-2, with D unclear. Sequencing used CD4+ T cells sorted from blood, obtained at week 24, from a patient treated with tofacitinib. The receptor was isolated from a human donor with alopecia areata. This CDR3 is CASIHDYGYTF. The CDR3, as DNA: TGTGCCAGCATCCATGACTATGGCTACACCTTC. Full variable domain (remainder filled in from reference TRBV7-9 and TRBJ1-2): DTGVSQNPRHKITKRGQNVTFRCDPISEHNRLYWYRQTLGQGPEFLTYFQNEAQLEKSRLLSDRFSAERPKGSFSTLEIQRTEQGDSAMYLCASIHDYGYTFGSGTRLTVV.